This TCR beta chain derives from a study of cytomegalovirus exposure and HLA in healthy donors. The V gene end was trimmed by 2 bases and the J gene end by 1 base; junction bases not matched to a gene: 3. The CDR3 is 16 residues long. Germline values: CDR1 LGHNA, CDR2 YNFKEQ. In the PCR, 60 Vbeta and 13 Jbeta primers were used. The repertoire was sequenced with immunoSEQ multiplex PCR; TCRdb's copy has only in-frame clones and lacks some. The table lists about 64,000 clones, over 75% of them singletons. Findings of the study overall: Later analysis indicated greater clonal expansion among HLA-associated TCR beta chains than among equally common other chains. In a later analysis, most CMV-associated TCR beta chains appeared HLA-restricted.

In the case of this clone: Antigen: not known.

V and J are TRBV4-2 and TRBJ2-5, with 11 nucleotides matching TRBD2. The sample was PBMCs. This clonotype originated in a female donor in good health and CMV-seronegative. CDR3 in DNA: TGTGCCAGCAGCCAACCCGGGACTAGCGGCCAAGAGACCCAGTACTTC. Its protein product is CASSQPGTSGQETQYF.